The 25 T cell receptor beta chains below all came from one sample that was sequenced in a study of control samples from healthy donors and cancer patients. Profiled with immunoSEQ multiplex PCR; TCRdb holds only in-frame clones, not every one. The data contain about 120,000 clones, roughly 90% of them singletons. The source material was blood. The source of these receptors is a man aged 50 or older in good health.

The gene calls are TRBV29-1 and TRBJ1-4; D is uncertain. This CDR3 has 13 amino acids. Germline V gives CDR1 SQVTM, CDR2 ANQGSEA. Trimming removed 3 bases at V and 5 bases at J, with 10 bases between. The CDR3 loop reads CSVDRTGNEKLFF. The DNA of the CDR3 is TGCAGCGTTGATAGGACGGGGAATGAAAAACTGTTTTTT.

The CDR3 region is CASSLRDSYNEQFF. In DNA, the CDR3 is TGTGCCAGCAGCCTCCGGGACAGCTACAATGAGCAGTTCTTC. The chain is built from TRBV11-3 and TRBJ2-1; TRBD1 agrees at 7 bases. The J segment lost 3 bases and the V segment lost 5 bases, leaving 4 bases of the junction unmatched. The CDR3 contains 14 residues. Germline V lookup: CDR1 SGHNT, CDR2 YENEEA. Filled out from reference TRBV11-3 and TRBJ2-1, the complete variable domain reads EAGVVQSPRYKIIEKKQPVAFWCNPISGHNTLYWYLQNLGQGPELLIRYENEEAVDDSQLPKDRFSAERLKGVDSTLKIQPAELGDSAVYLCASSLRDSYNEQFFGPGTRLTVL.

This rearrangement joins TRBV20-1 to TRBJ2-7, with a possible D match to TRBD2 (5 bases). Trimming left V 3 bases short and J 3 bases short, with 12 bases between. Germline V lookup: CDR1 DFQATT, CDR2 SNEGSKA (reference sequence). The CDR3 length is 13 residues. CDR3 sequence reads: CSASATGLYEQYF. The CDR3 DNA reads as TGCAGTGCTAGTGCTACCGGACTCTACGAGCAGTACTTC.

This chain joins TRBV9 and TRBJ1-2; D ambiguous. Germline CDR1 is SGDLS and CDR2 is YYNGEE. Trimming left V 5 bases short and J 6 bases short, with 20 bases between. This CDR3 is 15 amino acids long. Written as DNA, the CDR3 is TGTGCCAGCAGGTTGGGGAGCGCGGTATGGAATGGCTACACCTTC. It specifies CASRLGSAVWNGYTF.

This chain joins TRBV20-1 and TRBJ1-5; tentative D call: TRBD1 (6 bases). CDR1 and CDR2 from the germline V gene are DFQATT and SNEGSKA (reference sequence). Trimming left V 6 bases short and J 9 bases short, with 9 bases between. This CDR3 spans 10 amino acids. In DNA form, the CDR3 reads TGCAGTGCGGGGGGGCCGCCCCAGCATTTT. Its translation: CSAGGPPQHF.

The rearrangement links TRBV19 to TRBJ2-3, with TRBD1 as a possible D gene (6 bases). The CDR3 loop spans 13 amino acids. Trimming left V 6 bases short and J 4 bases short, with 11 bases between. CDR1 and CDR2 (germline): LNHDA, SQIVND (reference sequence). The CDR3 here is CASSAGEADTQYF. The CDR3 region has the DNA TGTGCCAGTAGCGCAGGGGAAGCAGATACGCAGTATTTT.

The chain couples TRBV5-6 to TRBJ1-2; 8 positions match TRBD1. The J segment lost 4 bases and the V segment lost 4 bases, leaving 6 bases of the junction unmatched. CDR3 length: 14 residues. Germline-derived CDR1 and CDR2 are SGHDT and YYEEEE. In nucleotides, the CDR3 is TGTGCCAGCAGCGGGCGGACAGGGCCCTATGGCTACACCTTC. Amino acid sequence: CASSGRTGPYGYTF.

The V and J genes are TRBV12-5 and TRBJ1-1; the D is unclear. Per the germline V gene, CDR1 is LGHNT and CDR2 is FRNRAP. V was trimmed by 2 bases and J by 11 bases, leaving 12 bases between them. The CDR3 consists of 12 residues. The chain's CDR3 is CASGLSFLEAFF. DNA of the CDR3: TGTGCTAGTGGTTTGTCTTTTTTGGAGGCTTTCTTT.

The V call is TRBV5-6, the J call TRBJ1-5; tentatively, D is TRBD1 (6 bases). Trimming took off 6 bases at V and 10 bases at J, with 17 bases between the two ends. The germline V gene has CDR1 SGHDT and CDR2 YYEEEE. This CDR3 is built from 13 residues. CDR3 amino acids: CASNAGQSGPQHF. In DNA form, the CDR3 reads TGTGCCAGCAACGCAGGACAGTCTGGACCCCAGCATTTT.

This chain joins TRBV7-9 and TRBJ2-6; D may be TRBD1 or TRBD2 (5 bases each). Germline V gives CDR1 SEHNR, CDR2 FQNEAQ (reference sequence). V gave up 5 bases and J gave up 0 bases, with 17 bases separating them. The CDR3 has 18 residues. The CDR3 protein is CASSPTPRGVSGANVLTF. The CDR3 DNA sequence: TGTGCCAGCAGCCCGACGCCCCGGGGCGTCTCTGGGGCCAACGTCCTGACTTTC.

The CDR3 protein is CASSLRGRSGGYEQFF. CDR3 DNA sequence: TGTGCCAGCAGCTTACGGGGAAGGAGCGGGGGGTATGAGCAGTTCTTC. The genes are TRBV7-6 and TRBJ2-1, with 9 nucleotides matching TRBD2. This CDR3 has 16 residues. Germline lookup yields CDR1 SGHVS and CDR2 FNYEAQ. Germline trimming cut 2 bases from V and 8 bases from J; bases unmatched to any gene: 10. Variable domain in full (rest from reference TRBV7-6 and TRBJ2-1): GAGVSQSPRYKVTKRGQDVALRCDPISGHVSLYWYRQALGQGPEFLTYFNYEAQQDKSGLPNDRFSAERPEGSISTLTIQRTEQRDSAMYRCASSLRGRSGGYEQFFGPGTRLTVL.

V is TRBV6-5 and J is TRBJ2-7; 9 bases fit TRBD1. The junction had 8 bases not matched to a gene; V was cut back by 6 bases and J by 2 bases. Germline V CDR1 and CDR2: MNHEY, SVGAGI. This CDR3 spans 15 amino acids. In DNA, the CDR3 is TGTGCCAGCAGAGGACAGGGGTTTGGCCCCTACGAGCAGTACTTC. Residues: CASRGQGFGPYEQYF.

This sequence joins TRBV7-8 and TRBJ1-2, with 7 positions matching TRBD1. This CDR3 has 14 amino acids. V was pared by 4 bases and J by 8 bases, with 10 bases of the junction left unmatched. The germline V gene has CDR1 SGHVS and CDR2 FQNEAQ. The CDR3 reads CASSSGGPRGGYTF. CDR3 in DNA: TGTGCCAGCAGCTCAGGGGGGCCAAGGGGCGGCTACACCTTC.

This clone occurred many times. The chain links TRBV10-1 to TRBJ1-6; TRBD1 matches 9 bases. Per the germline V gene, CDR1 is WNHNN and CDR2 is SYGVQD (reference sequence). The CDR3 has 14 residues. V was clipped by 5 bases and J by 9 bases; unmatched bases: 5. The CDR3 nucleotides read TGCGCCAGCAGTACAGGGGGCGAGGGTTCACCCCTCCACTTT. This encodes CASSTGGEGSPLHF.

The chain carries TRBV14 and TRBJ1-3; 7 bases are shared with TRBD1. CDR1 SGHDN and CDR2 FVKESK come from the germline V gene. This CDR3 comprises 16 residues. Unmatched junction bases numbered 12, after V lost 8 bases and J lost 2 bases. In nucleotides, the CDR3 is TGTGCCAGCCGGATGGGTCAAACAGGGGCTGGAAACACCATATATTTT. This translates into CASRMGQTGAGNTIYF.

The chain uses TRBV5-1 and TRBJ2-2; D ambiguous. The CDR3 loop spans 15 amino acids. Germline loops: CDR1 SGHRS, CDR2 YFSETQ. V was cut by 3 bases and J by 4 bases, with 13 bases left in between. The CDR3 protein is CASSSQEMGTGELFF. As DNA, the CDR3 is TGCGCCAGCAGCTCTCAGGAAATGGGCACCGGGGAGCTGTTTTTT.

The chain recombines TRBV7-8 with TRBJ1-1; D may be TRBD1 (5 bases). The CDR3 covers 14 residues. Trimming stripped 5 bases from V and 0 bases from J, with 10 bases between. CDR1 is SGHVS, CDR2 FQNEAQ, per germline. In nucleotides, the CDR3 is TGTGCCAGCAGCCCGGGACGGATGAACACTGAAGCTTTCTTT. Encoded protein: CASSPGRMNTEAFF.

This chain connects TRBV24-1 to TRBJ1-2, with D possibly TRBD1 on 5 matching bases. The CDR3 is 12 residues long. The germline V gene has CDR1 KGHDR and CDR2 SFDVKD. With 3 bases removed from V and 6 bases from J, the gap between germline ends came to 7 bases. The CDR3 DNA reads as TGTGCCACCAGTGATACGGGGCATGGCTACACCTTC. Its protein is CATSDTGHGYTF.

J is TRBJ1-4 and V is TRBV19; D unclear. This CDR3 comprises 15 residues. Trimming cost V 0 bases and J 5 bases, with 10 bases left between them. Germline CDR1 LNHDA, CDR2 SQIVND (reference sequence). The CDR3 protein is CASSIDDGRNEKLFF. The CDR3 coding sequence is TGTGCCAGTAGTATAGACGACGGGCGGAATGAAAAACTGTTTTTT.

The chain couples TRBV3-1 (or the pseudogene TRBV3-2) to TRBJ2-2; maybe TRBD2 (5 bases). V was trimmed by 4 bases and J by 7 bases, leaving 10 bases between them. CDR3 length: 13 amino acids. The germline V gene has CDR1 LGHDT and CDR2 YNNKEL (reference sequence). The CDR3 DNA follows: TGTGCCAGCAGCCCGGTAGGAGGCGGGGAGCTGTTTTTT. Amino acids: CASSPVGGGELFF.

This clone has a handful of counts. V is TRBV6-5 and J is TRBJ1-2; tentatively, D is TRBD1 (5 bases). Deletions cut 6 bases from V and 10 bases from J, with 21 bases between. Germline V gene sequence: CDR1 MNHEY, CDR2 SVGAGI. The CDR3 loop spans 14 amino acids. DNA for the CDR3: TGTGCCAGCAGGGTCAGCAGGGAGACCGGTGCCTACACCTTC. This encodes CASRVSRETGAYTF.

As DNA, the CDR3 is TGTGCCAGTAGTTACGGGACAGGGGGAGAGACCCAGTACTTC. Encoded protein: CASSYGTGGETQYF. The V and J genes are TRBV19 and TRBJ2-5, with 11 bases lining up with TRBD1. This CDR3 spans 14 amino acids. Trimming at V came to 5 bases and at J to 4 bases, leaving 3 bases not matched to a gene. Looked up from germline, CDR1 is LNHDA and CDR2 is SQIVND (reference sequence).

The V and J genes are TRBV30 and TRBJ1-6; tentative D call: TRBD1 (5 bases). Germline V lookup: CDR1 GTSNPN, CDR2 SVGIG (reference sequence). CDR3 length equals 16 residues. Trimming removed 4 bases at V and 8 bases at J, with 21 bases between. DNA for the CDR3: TGTGCCTGGAACTCTGAGAGGGACTACGCATATTCACCCCTCCACTTT. It encodes CAWNSERDYAYSPLHF.

This chain connects TRBV5-1 to TRBJ1-6, with TRBD1 matching over 10 bases. The V segment lost 3 bases and the J segment 10 bases; nucleotides outside the gene matches: 10. The CDR3 is 16 residues long. The germline gives CDR1 SGHRS, CDR2 YFSETQ. CDR3 residues: CASSSRTGQGSSPLHF. The CDR3 coding sequence is TGCGCCAGCAGCTCCCGGACGGGACAGGGGTCGTCACCCCTCCACTTT.

The chain links TRBV7-2 to TRBJ1-6; D possibly corresponds to TRBD1 (5 bases). Germline CDR1 SGHTA, CDR2 FQGNSA. Trimming cost V 2 bases and J 6 bases, with 20 bases left between them. This CDR3 contains 18 residues. The CDR3 coding sequence is TGTGCCAGCAGCTTAAGGGCTGGAGGGGCGCGGGGTAATTCACCCCTCCACTTT. The encoded protein is CASSLRAGGARGNSPLHF.